What follows is one T cell receptor beta chain and its context. The sample belongs to a study of blood T cell repertoires in COVID-19. Study at large: Acute and convalescent COVID-19 specimens originated in the United States, Italy and Spain. T cells, B-cell-depleted T cells, or PBMCs provided the cDNA or gDNA that served as material.

TCRdb keeps only in-frame clones here, not all; method: immunoSEQ multiplex PCR. Counted here are roughly 150,000 clones, 60% to 85% occurring once; the ten biggest clones make up roughly 8%. Per the germline V gene, CDR1 is PRHDT and CDR2 is FYEKMQ (reference sequence). The V and J ends lost 5 bases and 0 bases respectively, with 16 bases between them. The CDR3 has 16 residues. The chain employs TRBV13 and TRBJ1-1, with a tentative D call TRBD1 (6 bases). The receptor comes from a man in his fifties or sixties with acute or convalescent COVID-19. What was sequenced was peripheral blood. Written as DNA, the CDR3 is TGTGCCAGCAGCCTCCCGGGGGGGCTTATGAACACTGAAGCTTTCTTT. Translation: CASSLPGGLMNTEAFF.